The clone carrying this T cell receptor (beta chain) was counted many times. The data were obtained in a study of neurological immune-mediated disorders. TCRdb passed the 5' RACE reads through MiXCR, listing each CDR3 protein once. The sample lists about 66,000 distinct CDR3 sequences, 3.4% seen once, with about 3.5% in the top ten. Trimming at V came to 4 bases and at J to 9 bases, leaving 6 bases not matched to a gene. The germline gives CDR1 SGHVS, CDR2 FNYEAQ. This CDR3 region has 15 residues. This receptor was obtained from a middle-aged man with multiple sclerosis. The material sequenced was PBMCs. The J gene is TRBJ1-6, the V gene TRBV7-6, with 10 bases aligning to TRBD1. Here the CDR3 DNA reads TGTGCCAGCAGCTCAGTAGGGACAGGGGTTTCACCCCTCCACTTT. This gives the protein CASSSVGTGVSPLHF.